A selection of T cell receptor beta chains follows, all from one sample in a study of blood T cell repertoires in COVID-19. Profiled with immunoSEQ multiplex PCR; TCRdb holds only in-frame clones, not every one. The data show around 170,000 clones, 86% seen once. Sequenced material: peripheral blood. Every receptor here comes from a woman in her 30s with active or convalescent COVID-19. CDR3s include the opening cysteine and the closing phenylalanine or tryptophan. Fields, in order: V gene, J gene, CDR3 protein.

v_call: TRBV10-1; j_call: TRBJ1-2; cdr3_aa: CASSPGYVNYGYTF
v_call: TRBV5-6; j_call: TRBJ2-7; cdr3_aa: CASSLPGLAKYEQYF
v_call: TRBV28; j_call: TRBJ1-1; cdr3_aa: CASTFRGPANTEAFF
v_call: TRBV24-1; j_call: TRBJ2-7; cdr3_aa: CATSELIREQYF
v_call: TRBV11-3; j_call: TRBJ2-7; cdr3_aa: CASSLDRAAYEQYF
v_call: TRBV19; j_call: TRBJ1-6; cdr3_aa: CASSIPTAGGSPLHF
v_call: TRBV28; j_call: TRBJ1-2; cdr3_aa: CASRQLGLYGYTF
v_call: TRBV3-1/TRBV3-2; j_call: TRBJ2-5; cdr3_aa: CASSQEYAETQYF
v_call: TRBV27; j_call: TRBJ2-1; cdr3_aa: CASSPRAGASSNEQFF
v_call: TRBV29-1; j_call: TRBJ1-2; cdr3_aa: CSDLRDGYTF
v_call: TRBV18; j_call: TRBJ1-1; cdr3_aa: CASSPRQGVMNTEAFF
v_call: TRBV19; j_call: TRBJ2-2; cdr3_aa: CASSIPTTSGNTGELFF
v_call: TRBV5-1; j_call: TRBJ1-2; cdr3_aa: CASSPGASNYGYTF
v_call: TRBV6-6; j_call: TRBJ2-5; cdr3_aa: CASSDRFQETQYF
v_call: TRBV5-4; j_call: TRBJ2-1; cdr3_aa: CASSGAVSYNEQFF
v_call: TRBV2; j_call: TRBJ1-5; cdr3_aa: CASSHERTGASNQPQHF
v_call: TRBV6-2/TRBV6-3; j_call: TRBJ1-5; cdr3_aa: CASSLVNQPQHF
v_call: TRBV21-1; j_call: TRBJ2-3; cdr3_aa: CASSKDVVQGAATDTQYF
v_call: TRBV20-1; j_call: TRBJ2-1; cdr3_aa: CSAIEPGLGGNEQFF
v_call: TRBV13; j_call: TRBJ1-3; cdr3_aa: CASSLGGSSGNTIYF
v_call: TRBV9; j_call: TRBJ2-1; cdr3_aa: CASSILAGGPRFF
v_call: TRBV5-4; j_call: TRBJ1-6; cdr3_aa: CASSWDSYNSPLHF
v_call: TRBV25-1; j_call: TRBJ1-1; cdr3_aa: CASSVGQGAVGAFF